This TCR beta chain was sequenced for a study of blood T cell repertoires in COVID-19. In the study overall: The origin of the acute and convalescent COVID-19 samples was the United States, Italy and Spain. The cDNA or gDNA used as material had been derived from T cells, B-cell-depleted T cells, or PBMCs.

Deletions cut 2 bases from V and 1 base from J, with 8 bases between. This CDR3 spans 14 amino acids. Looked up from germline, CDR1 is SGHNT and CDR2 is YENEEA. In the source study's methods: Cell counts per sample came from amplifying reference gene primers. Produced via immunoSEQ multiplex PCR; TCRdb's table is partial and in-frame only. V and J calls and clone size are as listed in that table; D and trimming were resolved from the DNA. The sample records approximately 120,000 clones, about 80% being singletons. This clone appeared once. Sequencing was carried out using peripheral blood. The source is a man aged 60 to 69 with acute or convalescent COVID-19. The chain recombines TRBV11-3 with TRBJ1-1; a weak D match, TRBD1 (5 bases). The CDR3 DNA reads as TGTGCCAGCAGCTTACAGGGTGAGAACACTGAAGCTTTCTTT. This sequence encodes CASSLQGENTEAFF.